This TCR beta chain was sequenced for a study of low-dose radiotherapy and immunotherapy resistance in tumors. Study-wide background: Individuals in Cohort 2 had 1 Gy per fraction every two weeks, adding up to 13 Gy over 26 weeks.

The V gene's germline CDR1 is SGDLS and CDR2 YYNGEE. CDR3 length: 18 amino acids. Trimming removed 6 bases from V and 0 bases from J; junction bases left unmatched: 12. This clonotype occurred many times. Stated time point: after trial treatment. The treatment: LDRT plus nivolumab, ipilimumab, low-dose cyclophosphamide and aspirin (RACIN trial). Each eligible patient had an advanced solid tumor, and these tumors lacked tumor-infiltrating lymphocytes. cDNA synthesis used a TRAV/TRBV-specific primer set for both chains. The authors amplified TCRs for about 20 PCR cycles with a constant-region primer and a V-primer adapter. From the reads, TCRdb called clonotypes with MiXCR, one entry per CDR3 protein. This repertoire shows roughly 56,000 distinct CDR3 sequences, 20% to 25% found once; its top ten account for 5.5% to 8.5%.

The chain joins TRBV9 to TRBJ2-7; TRBD2 matches 13 bases. The source was PBMCs, collected after low-dose radiotherapy plus immunotherapy. The receptor was derived from a male donor with prostate cancer. CDR3 loop: CASTLMTSGGPSSYEQYF. CDR3 DNA: TGTGCCAGCACCCTGATGACTAGCGGGGGGCCGAGCTCCTACGAGCAGTACTTC. Looking up the rest from reference TRBV9 and TRBJ2-7 gives the full variable domain: DSGVTQTPKHLITATGQRVTLRCSPRSGDLSVYWYQQSLDQGLQFLIQYYNGEERAKGNILERFSAQQFPDLHSELNLSSLELGDSALYFCASTLMTSGGPSSYEQYFGPGTRLTVT.